This note documents a single TCR beta chain sequence. Per the study methods: Reference gene primers were amplified, and this amplification served to estimate nucleated cell counts. Assay used: immunoSEQ multiplex PCR; TCRdb lists only in-frame clones, some missing. That table gives V, J and clone size, and the DNA gave D and trimming. The sample records some 15,000 clones, roughly 88% being singletons. The data were taken from a study of blood T cell repertoires in COVID-19. Study overall: Spain, Italy and the United States supplied samples that represented acute and convalescent COVID-19. PBMCs, B-cell-depleted T cells, or T cells were the source of the cDNA or gDNA that made up the material.

V was clipped by 4 bases and J by 7 bases; unmatched bases: 8. This CDR3 is 14 amino acids long. Germline V CDR1 and CDR2: ENHRY, SYGVKD. This chain joins TRBV10-3 and TRBJ2-5; 8 bases are shared with TRBD1. The origin of this receptor is a human donor in a cohort sampled during active COVID-19. Material: peripheral blood. In DNA form, the CDR3 reads TGTGCCATCAGTGGATCAGGGGGCGAGGCGACCCAGTACTTC. Its protein is CAISGSGGEATQYF.